This section outlines one T cell receptor beta chain sequence together with its context. Its matching antigen is unknown. The data stem from a study of early stage breast cancer tumors. Produced via immunoSEQ multiplex PCR; TCRdb's table is partial and in-frame only. The data hold some 35,000 clones, with around 70% observed a single time. The CDR3 covers 15 residues. Germline CDR1 MDHEN, CDR2 SYDVKM. V was trimmed by 1 base and J by 7 bases, leaving 14 bases between them. Study-level findings and limits: Enriched TCRB sequences shared across patients were mostly commonly generated sequences.

The clonotype originates from a person between 55 and 69 years old with breast cancer. V is TRBV28 and J is TRBJ2-1; D is ambiguous. Material: blood. CDR3: CASSLLTRIVNEQFF. The CDR3 bases are TGTGCCAGCAGTTTATTGACCCGTATAGTTAATGAGCAGTTCTTC.